Following are 23 T cell receptor beta chains from one sample sequenced in a study of T cells in Graves' hyperthyroidism and ophthalmopathy. Amplification of TCR beta CDR3 regions used RNA as the template. With the HTBI primer set, the TCR CDR3 went through a first round of RT-PCR. A single record per CDR3 protein comes from TCRdb applying MiXCR to the multiplex PCR reads. The sample includes 300,000 to 500,000 distinct CDR3 sequences, 11% to 15% of them seen just once. The sample taken for sequencing was blood. The receptor set was obtained from a man in his fifties with Graves' ophthalmopathy.

Ten or more counts support this clonotype. The chain combines TRBV7-9 with TRBJ1-2; 7 bases are shared with TRBD1. V dropped 5 bases and J dropped 4; count of bases not matched to a gene: 4. The CDR3 covers 13 residues. Germline loops: CDR1 SEHNR, CDR2 FQNEAQ (reference sequence). The CDR3 is CASSRQGGYGYTF. As DNA, the CDR3 is TGTGCCAGCAGCCGACAGGGCGGCTATGGCTACACCTTC. Using reference TRBV7-9 and TRBJ1-2 for the parts outside the CDR3, the full variable domain is DTGVSQNPRHKITKRGQNVTFRCDPISEHNRLYWYRQTLGQGPEFLTYFQNEAQLEKSRLLSDRFSAERPKGSFSTLEIQRTEQGDSAMYLCASSRQGGYGYTFGSGTRLTVV.

At least ten counts were recorded for this clonotype. The chain's CDR3 is CASNSRDRRDTIYF. The CDR3 nucleotides are TGTGCCAGCAACTCCCGGGACAGGAGGGACACCATATATTTT. The V gene is TRBV12-3 or TRBV12-4, the J gene TRBJ1-3, with 8 bases fitting TRBD1. The CDR3 totals 14 residues. Trimming removed 7 bases from V and 8 bases from J; junction bases left unmatched: 10.

The table lists this clonotype with many counts. This chain uses TRBV12-5 with TRBJ1-5; 7 bases agree with TRBD1. V gave up 5 bases and J gave up 2 bases; unmatched junction bases: 3. Germline loops: CDR1 LGHNT, CDR2 FRNRAP. The CDR3 spans 14 residues. The CDR3 DNA reads as TGTGCTAGTGGTACCGGACAGGGCAATCAGCCCCAGCATTTT. This gives the protein CASGTGQGNQPQHF. Looking up the rest from reference TRBV12-5 and TRBJ1-5 gives the full variable domain: DARVTQTPRHKVTEMGQEVTMRCQPILGHNTVFWYRQTMMQGLELLAYFRNRAPLDDSGMPKDRFSAEMPDATLATLKIQPSEPRDSAVYFCASGTGQGNQPQHFGDGTRLSIL.

This clonotype was observed at least ten times. The gene calls are TRBV11-2 and TRBJ2-3, with D uncertain. CDR1 is SGHAT and CDR2 is FQNNGV in the germline V gene. Trimming pared 6 bases from V and 1 base from J, leaving 14 bases between. This CDR3 comprises 15 residues. CDR3 protein: CASSQDTFGTDTQYF. The CDR3 coding sequence is TGTGCCAGCAGTCAAGACACTTTCGGCACAGATACGCAGTATTTT.

About this clonotype: A read error is possible here, since a much larger clone lies one base away. The chain employs TRBV19 and TRBJ2-6, with D perhaps given as TRBD1 or TRBD2 (5 bases each). Per germline, CDR1 LNHDA and CDR2 SQIVND (reference sequence). CDR3 length: 15 amino acids. CDR3 amino acids: CASSITLSGASVLTF. The DNA for the CDR3 is TGTGCCAGTAGTATAACGCTCTCCGGGGCCAGCGTCCTGACTTTC.

Ten or more counts support this clonotype. This chain links TRBV20-1 with TRBJ2-7; D is uncertain. From germline, CDR1 is DFQATT and CDR2 SNEGSKA (reference sequence). This CDR3 has 11 residues. V shed 1 base and J shed 6 bases, with 7 bases lying between them. CDR3 sequence (DNA): TGCAGTGCTAGAGTGACCACCGAGCAGTACTTC. Protein sequence: CSARVTTEQYF.

This clonotype was seen at least ten times. This chain connects TRBV18 to TRBJ2-7; 10 nucleotides line up with TRBD1. Germline CDR1 is KGHSH and CDR2 is LQKENI. V lost 3 bases, J lost 6 bases, and 11 bases stayed unmatched. CDR3 size: 16 residues. CDR3 amino acids: CASSPSPRQGAGEQYF. CDR3 DNA: TGTGCCAGCTCACCTTCCCCGAGACAGGGGGCTGGCGAGCAGTACTTC.

Ten or more counts support this clonotype. The V and J genes are TRBV6-1 and TRBJ1-2, with TRBD1 matching over 8 bases. With V trimmed by 1 base and J by 2 bases, 6 bases remained unmatched. CDR1 MNHNS and CDR2 SASEGT come from the germline V gene. CDR3 size: 16 residues. As DNA, the CDR3 is TGTGCCAGCAGTGAAGGGTTGACAGGGGCGAACTATGGCTACACCTTC. It codes for CASSEGLTGANYGYTF.

The chain links TRBV10-3 to TRBJ2-3; D is possibly TRBD2 (6 bases). The V gene lost 1 base and the J gene lost 3 bases, with 11 bases spanning the gap. This CDR3 contains 15 residues. Germline CDR1 ENHRY, CDR2 SYGVKD. The CDR3 DNA reads as TGTGCCATCAGTGAGTTTAGCGGAGCTACAGATACGCAGTATTTT. This codes for CAISEFSGATDTQYF.

This clonotype was counted at least ten times. V usage is TRBV28 and J usage is TRBJ2-5, with TRBD2 matching 8 bases. The J segment lost 1 base and the V segment lost 8 bases, leaving 12 bases of the junction unmatched. Germline V CDR1 and CDR2: MDHEN, SYDVKM. The CDR3 totals 16 residues. The CDR3 coding sequence is TGTGCCAGCTCATCATTCCGGCGGGAGGTCCAAGAGACCCAGTACTTC. This codes for CASSSFRREVQETQYF.

The chain combines TRBV20-1 with TRBJ2-7; TRBD2 matches 14 bases. The V gene end was trimmed by 0 bases and the J gene end by 6 bases; junction bases not matched to a gene: 10. Germline V gene data show CDR1 as DFQATT and CDR2 as SNEGSKA (reference sequence). CDR3 length: 17 amino acids. This CDR3 is CSAREVRGTSGRREQYF. In DNA form, the CDR3 reads TGCAGTGCTAGAGAAGTAAGAGGGACTAGCGGGAGACGCGAGCAGTACTTC.

This clonotype was seen many times. The chain joins TRBV18 to TRBJ2-7; D unclear. The CDR3 is made up of 15 amino acids. Trimming shortened V by 4 bases and J by 2 bases, and 15 bases separated the two germline ends. Germline assignment: CDR1 KGHSH and CDR2 LQKENI. CDR3 DNA: TGTGCCAGCTCACGTCAGCAGGTGGGCGCCTACGAGCAGTACTTC. Residues: CASSRQQVGAYEQYF.

This clonotype was counted at least ten times. The DNA for the CDR3 is TGTGCCAGCAGCGATTTTTCCTTTGGAACAGATACGCAGTATTTT. Its translation is CASSDFSFGTDTQYF. This sequence joins TRBV7-2 and TRBJ2-3; D remains unclear. Per the germline V gene, CDR1 is SGHTA and CDR2 is FQGNSA. Between the trimmed V and J ends, which lost 5 bases and 3 bases, there was a span of 15 bases. The CDR3 consists of 15 residues.

The sample holds many counts of this clonotype. The chain links TRBV28 to TRBJ2-2, with 8 bases that match TRBD2. Germline V gives CDR1 MDHEN, CDR2 SYDVKM. V gave up 2 bases and J gave up 6 bases; unmatched junction bases: 11. The CDR3 has 17 residues. CDR3 nucleotide sequence: TGTGCCAGCAGTTTAAGGCAGCGGGAGCGGGTTTCCGGGGAGCTGTTTTTT. Residues: CASSLRQRERVSGELFF.

This clonotype was picked up many times. The chain couples TRBV7-9 to TRBJ1-6; D might be TRBD1 (6 bases). This CDR3 is 17 amino acids long. Germline lookup yields CDR1 SEHNR and CDR2 FQNEAQ (reference sequence). Trimming took 5 bases from V and 7 from J, leaving 21 bases between them. In nucleotides, the CDR3 is TGTGCCAGCAGCCCTCCGAAGTTGGGCAGGGGAAATTCACCCCTCCACTTT. It encodes CASSPPKLGRGNSPLHF.

The chain joins TRBV19 to TRBJ2-1; TRBD2 agrees at 16 bases. The V and J ends lost 3 bases and 7 bases, in that order; junction bases with no gene match: 6. Per the germline V gene, CDR1 is LNHDA and CDR2 is SQIVND (reference sequence). The CDR3 is made up of 17 amino acids. In nucleotides, the CDR3 is TGTGCCAGTAGTATCCCCGGGACTAGCGGGAGGGCGAATGAGCAGTTCTTC. It translates to CASSIPGTSGRANEQFF. The full variable domain, its missing parts supplied by reference TRBV19 and TRBJ2-1, is DGGITQSPKYLFRKEGQNVTLSCEQNLNHDAMYWYRQDPGQGLRLIYYSQIVNDFQKGDIAEGYSVSREKKESFPLTVTSAQKNPTAFYLCASSIPGTSGRANEQFFGPGTRLTVL.

This chain uses TRBV29-1 with TRBJ2-7, with 11 bases lining up with TRBD2. This CDR3 has 14 amino acids. Germline CDR1 is SQVTM and CDR2 is ANQGSEA. The J segment lost 3 bases and the V segment lost 4 bases, leaving 5 bases of the junction unmatched. The CDR3 DNA follows: TGCAGCGTTGTAACTAGCGGGAGCAGCTACGAGCAGTACTTC. Protein product: CSVVTSGSSYEQYF.

In this sample, this clonotype turned up a few times. This chain links TRBV6-5 with TRBJ2-3; TRBD2 agrees at 9 bases. The CDR3 totals 16 residues. From germline, CDR1 is MNHEY and CDR2 SVGAGI. The V and J ends lost 0 bases and 2 bases, in that order; junction bases with no gene match: 3. CDR3 sequence (DNA): TGTGCCAGCAGTTACTCGCCTAGCGGGAACACAGATACGCAGTATTTT. This gives the protein CASSYSPSGNTDTQYF.

The chain recombines TRBV9 with TRBJ1-2; tentatively, D is TRBD1 (5 bases). The V gene's germline CDR1 is SGDLS and CDR2 YYNGEE. Trimming removed 0 bases at V and 4 bases at J, with 10 bases between. The CDR3 extends over 14 amino acids. CDR3 nucleotides: TGTGCCAGCAGCGTAGACAGGTCCGCCTATGGCTACACCTTC. It is translated as CASSVDRSAYGYTF.

The table lists this clonotype with a few counts. The chain recombines TRBV7-9 with TRBJ1-2, with a weak D call TRBD1 (6 bases). The CDR3 is 17 amino acids. Germline CDR1 and CDR2: SEHNR and FQNEAQ (reference sequence). Trimming left V 5 bases short and J 1 base short, with 20 bases between. The CDR3 here is CASSQPPGHLDNYGYTF. For the CDR3, the DNA is TGTGCCAGCAGCCAGCCCCCGGGACACTTGGATAACTATGGCTACACCTTC.

This clonotype has at least ten counts. This chain uses TRBV28 with TRBJ1-2, with D hard to call. V was cut by 8 bases and J by 0 bases, with 4 bases left in between. Germline CDR1 and CDR2: MDHEN and SYDVKM. CDR3 length: 11 residues. The CDR3 spells CASLANYGYTF. The CDR3 DNA is TGTGCCAGCTTAGCTAACTATGGCTACACCTTC.

This clonotype showed up many times. This chain joins TRBV7-3 and TRBJ2-3; D is possibly TRBD2 (5 bases). Germline loops: CDR1 SGHTA, CDR2 FQGTGA. Trimming left V 5 bases short and J 5 bases short, with 20 bases between. The CDR3 extends over 16 amino acids. The CDR3 loop is CASSPVLDSVRDTQYF. CDR3 nucleotides: TGTGCCAGCAGCCCCGTTCTTGATAGCGTGAGAGATACGCAGTATTTT.

The chain uses TRBV6-2 or TRBV6-3 and TRBJ2-1; D is tentatively TRBD1 or TRBD2 (5 bases each). The germline CDR1 and CDR2 sequences are MNHEY and SVGEGT. The CDR3 is 15 residues long. V dropped 6 bases and J dropped 5 bases, with 17 bases sitting between them. The DNA of the CDR3 is TGTGCCAGCAGATACCGGGGCAGGGAGAACAATGAGCAGTTCTTC. Protein product: CASRYRGRENNEQFF.